This is a list of T cell receptor beta chains from one sample in a study of cytomegalovirus exposure and HLA in healthy donors. Here immunoSEQ multiplex PCR was the method, and the copy in TCRdb shows in-frame clones only, minus some. This table holds approximately 69,000 clones, 75% to 80% found once. Sequenced input: PBMCs. The receptors come from a man between 18 and 35 years old in good health and CMV-seronegative. The conserved cysteine and the conserved F or W are not part of the CDR3 here. D genes are given only for firm matches.

J gene: TRBJ1-4
D gene: .
V gene: TRBV29-1
CDR3 protein: SVETYEKLF

J gene: TRBJ1-6
D gene: .
V gene: TRBV28
CDR3 protein: ASSFLGQGKPLH

J gene: TRBJ1-1
D gene: .
V gene: TRBV28
CDR3 protein: ASSFEENTEAF

J gene: TRBJ2-7
D gene: .
V gene: TRBV10-2
CDR3 protein: ASSERGDEQY

J gene: TRBJ1-1
D gene: .
V gene: TRBV6-5
CDR3 protein: ASSPRQTRTEAF

J gene: TRBJ1-5
D gene: .
V gene: TRBV11-2
CDR3 protein: ASSFCSAGQPQH

J gene: TRBJ1-1
D gene: .
V gene: TRBV12-5
CDR3 protein: ASGLSAGTEAF

J gene: TRBJ1-1
D gene: .
V gene: TRBV6-5
CDR3 protein: ASSYITQGKKAEAF

J gene: TRBJ1-4
D gene: TRBD1
V gene: TRBV7-9
CDR3 protein: ASSLTGDQDEKLF

J gene: TRBJ1-4
D gene: .
V gene: TRBV28
CDR3 protein: ASSFSPATNEKLF

J gene: .
D gene: .
V gene: TRBV10-3
CDR3 protein: AIREDYEQY

J gene: TRBJ2-7
D gene: TRBD1
V gene: TRBV7-2
CDR3 protein: ASSLVQGASYEQY

J gene: TRBJ2-5
D gene: .
V gene: TRBV11-2
CDR3 protein: ASSLDREETQY

J gene: TRBJ2-1
D gene: .
V gene: TRBV2
CDR3 protein: ASSEQGSYNEQF

J gene: TRBJ1-6
D gene: .
V gene: TRBV30
CDR3 protein: ASGGSENSPLH

J gene: TRBJ1-1
D gene: TRBD1
V gene: TRBV6-4
CDR3 protein: ASRPRTGNTEAF

J gene: TRBJ2-2
D gene: .
V gene: TRBV7-7
CDR3 protein: ASSLGRNTGELF

J gene: TRBJ1-1
D gene: .
V gene: TRBV10-1
CDR3 protein: ASSESVNTEAF

J gene: TRBJ1-5
D gene: TRBD1
V gene: TRBV11-3
CDR3 protein: ASSFLQGQDSNQPQH

J gene: TRBJ2-1
D gene: TRBD2
V gene: TRBV7-2
CDR3 protein: ASSLVAGGLDEQF

J gene: TRBJ1-2
D gene: .
V gene: TRBV10-3
CDR3 protein: AISESDTRTGYGYT

J gene: TRBJ2-1
D gene: .
V gene: TRBV4-2
CDR3 protein: ASRDMGGEGGNEQF

J gene: TRBJ2-5
D gene: .
V gene: TRBV5-1
CDR3 protein: ASSLHGQGRQETQY

J gene: TRBJ2-3
D gene: .
V gene: TRBV4-3
CDR3 protein: ASSQEGRSTDTQY

J gene: TRBJ1-2
D gene: .
V gene: TRBV19
CDR3 protein: ASRTGGQGSNYGYT

J gene: TRBJ1-2
D gene: .
V gene: TRBV9
CDR3 protein: ASSVSPTGPGYT

J gene: TRBJ2-2
D gene: TRBD1
V gene: TRBV12-5
CDR3 protein: ASGFDRAGTGELF

J gene: TRBJ2-2
D gene: TRBD2
V gene: TRBV7-3
CDR3 protein: ASSPSGGARGELF

J gene: TRBJ2-5
D gene: TRBD2
V gene: TRBV7-6
CDR3 protein: ASSLQLAGRPLQETQY

J gene: TRBJ1-4
D gene: .
V gene: TRBV6-1
CDR3 protein: ASRVALGNEKLF

J gene: TRBJ1-3
D gene: .
V gene: TRBV5-6
CDR3 protein: ASSLVSGNTIY

J gene: TRBJ2-1
D gene: TRBD2
V gene: TRBV15
CDR3 protein: ATSTQGTSGGDEQF

J gene: TRBJ1-1
D gene: .
V gene: TRBV5-8
CDR3 protein: ASSLGQGSVITEAF

J gene: TRBJ2-1
D gene: TRBD2
V gene: TRBV5-1
CDR3 protein: ASSLAGLASYNEQF

J gene: TRBJ2-2
D gene: .
V gene: TRBV5-1
CDR3 protein: ASSLVVTDTGELF

J gene: TRBJ2-3
D gene: .
V gene: TRBV27
CDR3 protein: ASSSLTSFPDTQY

J gene: TRBJ1-4
D gene: TRBD1
V gene: TRBV28
CDR3 protein: ASSPLTGGDEKLF

J gene: TRBJ1-2
D gene: .
V gene: TRBV6-1
CDR3 protein: ASSAQLQNGYT

J gene: TRBJ2-3
D gene: .
V gene: TRBV6-1
CDR3 protein: ASSPLSGGADTQY

J gene: TRBJ2-3
D gene: .
V gene: TRBV28
CDR3 protein: ASSLFTTRFTDTQY

J gene: TRBJ1-5
D gene: TRBD1
V gene: TRBV5-5
CDR3 protein: ASSLHATGGHNQPQH

J gene: TRBJ2-5
D gene: .
V gene: TRBV15
CDR3 protein: ATSEDRRETQY

J gene: TRBJ2-1
D gene: .
V gene: TRBV9
CDR3 protein: ASSVVGGGNNEQF

J gene: TRBJ1-1
D gene: .
V gene: TRBV2
CDR3 protein: ASSTRGPRNTEAF

J gene: TRBJ1-4
D gene: TRBD1
V gene: TRBV5-6
CDR3 protein: ASSADRGTNEKLF

J gene: TRBJ1-1
D gene: .
V gene: TRBV6-8
CDR3 protein: ASSPGDIHKGTEAF

J gene: TRBJ2-3
D gene: .
V gene: TRBV1
CDR3 protein: TSSPLTSGGHCPFTDTQY

J gene: TRBJ2-3
D gene: TRBD1
V gene: TRBV5-1
CDR3 protein: ATGTGDVGLRLHTQY

J gene: TRBJ1-4
D gene: .
V gene: TRBV4-3
CDR3 protein: ASSQLAPNEKLF

J gene: TRBJ2-3
D gene: TRBD2
V gene: TRBV9
CDR3 protein: ASSVDGSGGARDTQY

J gene: TRBJ2-3
D gene: .
V gene: TRBV5-1
CDR3 protein: ASSLEIGRDTQY

J gene: TRBJ1-1
D gene: .
V gene: TRBV19
CDR3 protein: ASSGEVNTEAF

J gene: TRBJ2-7
D gene: .
V gene: TRBV9
CDR3 protein: ASSVGHSYEQY

J gene: TRBJ1-2
D gene: .
V gene: TRBV6-6
CDR3 protein: AAGAGDGQTHGYT